The 22 T cell receptor beta chains below come from one sample, sequenced in a study of OX40 agonist ivuxolimab in advanced cancers. Method: immunoSEQ multiplex PCR; TCRdb's copy keeps in-frame clones and lacks some. Seen here are tens of thousands of clones, around 80% observed once, and the top ten hold 14%. Sequenced material: CD4+ or CD8+ T cells sorted from blood, taken in a trial of the OX40 agonist ivuxolimab. These receptors were collected from an adult with an advanced solid tumor such as melanoma, head and neck, liver or kidney cancer.

The chain links TRBV4-1 to TRBJ1-2; D remains unclear. V was trimmed by 0 bases and J by 8 bases, leaving 16 bases between them. The CDR3 loop spans 15 amino acids. Looked up from germline, CDR1 is MGHRA and CDR2 is YSYEKL. Here the CDR3 DNA reads TGCGCCAGCAGCCAAGAGCTTTGGCCCCTAGGAGGCTACACCTTC. It codes for CASSQELWPLGGYTF.

The rearrangement uses TRBV28 and TRBJ1-5, with 7 bases identical to TRBD1. The ends lost 3 bases at V and 3 bases at J; junction bases unmatched: 2. The CDR3 sequence is 14 residues long. The germline V gene has CDR1 MDHEN and CDR2 SYDVKM. CDR3 DNA sequence: TGTGCCAGCAGTTTGGGGACAGACAATCAGCCCCAGCATTTT. It specifies CASSLGTDNQPQHF.

The sample holds one count of this clone. The gene calls are TRBV7-9 and TRBJ1-1, with D perhaps TRBD1 (6 bases). V was pared by 3 bases and J by 3 bases, with 14 bases between. Germline assignment: CDR1 SEHNR and CDR2 FQNEAQ (reference sequence). This CDR3 comprises 15 residues. The CDR3 DNA follows: TGTGCCAGCAGCTTTTCAGGGGTCCATTACACTGAAGCTTTCTTT. Amino acids: CASSFSGVHYTEAFF.

The rearrangement links TRBV27 to TRBJ2-1; no clear D gene. The CDR3 sequence is 13 residues long. Trimming shortened V by 0 bases and J by 3 bases, and 3 bases separated the two germline ends. The germline V gene has CDR1 MNHEY and CDR2 SMNVEV (reference sequence). CDR3 amino acids: CASSLSIYNEQFF. CDR3 nucleotides: TGTGCCAGCAGTTTATCGATCTACAATGAGCAGTTCTTC.

This CDR3 is CASVPGSSYEQYF. In DNA form, the CDR3 reads TGTGCCAGCGTGCCAGGGAGCTCCTACGAGCAGTACTTC. The rearrangement uses TRBV2 and TRBJ2-7; tentatively, D is TRBD1 or TRBD2 (5 bases each). Per the germline V gene, CDR1 is SNHLY and CDR2 is FYNNEI. The V end lost 8 bases, the J end lost 0 bases, and 11 bases lay between the germline ends. This CDR3 contains 13 residues.

The chain couples TRBV2 to TRBJ2-1; 10 bases align to TRBD2. The CDR3 contains 15 residues. With V trimmed by 8 bases and J by 3 bases, 7 bases remained unmatched. CDR1 SNHLY and CDR2 FYNNEI come from the germline V gene. CDR3 sequence reads: CASLERGGIYNEQFF. The CDR3 nucleotides read TGTGCCAGCCTAGAGCGGGGGGGGATCTACAATGAGCAGTTCTTC.

This clone appeared a few times. The chain couples TRBV6-1 to TRBJ1-2; D gene uncertain. The V and J ends lost 6 bases and 1 base respectively, with 6 bases between them. Germline CDR1 reads MNHNS; CDR2 reads SASEGT. This CDR3 contains 12 residues. The CDR3 DNA sequence: TGTGCCAGCAGACCAAATAACTATGGCTACACCTTC. This codes for CASRPNNYGYTF.

Regarding this clone: Other nucleotide sequences in the sample specify the same CDR3. J is TRBJ1-2 and V is TRBV28, with D maybe TRBD1 (6 bases). Germline lookup yields CDR1 MDHEN and CDR2 SYDVKM. This CDR3 spans 17 amino acids. V lost 5 bases and J lost 0, with 19 bases in between. CDR3 nucleotides: TGTGCCAGCAGTCGGCGGGGGGGGCGCGAGGCTAACTATGGCTACACCTTC. It encodes CASSRRGGREANYGYTF.

The chain combines TRBV15 with TRBJ2-5; tentatively, D is TRBD1 (5 bases). This CDR3 has 17 residues. Trimming shortened V by 0 bases and J by 7 bases, and 21 bases separated the two germline ends. From germline, CDR1 is LNHNV and CDR2 YYDKDF (reference sequence). CDR3 in amino acids: CATSRDRSGSGSGTQYF. DNA for the CDR3: TGTGCCACCAGCAGAGATCGTTCAGGGTCTGGGTCAGGGACCCAGTACTTC.

The chain is built from TRBV10-3 and TRBJ1-1; TRBD1 is a possible D gene (5 bases). CDR3 length equals 13 residues. Looked up from germline, CDR1 is ENHRY and CDR2 is SYGVKD. Deletions cut 8 bases from V and 0 bases from J, with 10 bases between. This CDR3 is CAIDRGLNTEAFF. Written as DNA, the CDR3 is TGTGCCATCGACCGGGGCCTGAACACTGAAGCTTTCTTT.

The chain combines TRBV6-5 with TRBJ1-1; tentatively, D is TRBD1 (6 bases). Germline V gene data show CDR1 as MNHEY and CDR2 as SVGAGI. V was trimmed by 2 bases and J by 3 bases, leaving 10 bases between them. This CDR3 contains 14 residues. The CDR3 nucleotides read TGTGCCAGCAGTTACAGGGAGGGGGACACTGAAGCTTTCTTT. It translates to CASSYREGDTEAFF.

The chain is built from TRBV4-3 and TRBJ2-1; 9 bases are a match to TRBD2. V was pared by 4 bases and J by 3 bases, with 7 bases of the junction left unmatched. The CDR3 is 16 residues long. Per the germline V gene, CDR1 is LGHNA and CDR2 is YSLEER. The DNA of the CDR3 is TGCGCCAGCAGCCTCTCAAGCGGGGGGCACTACAATGAGCAGTTCTTC. Translating gives CASSLSSGGHYNEQFF.

As regards this clone: A read error may produce the germline difference seen at one junction end. This chain uses TRBV5-4 with TRBJ1-1; D ambiguous. From germline, CDR1 is SGHNT and CDR2 YYREEE (reference sequence). CDR3 length: 11 amino acids. As DNA, the CDR3 is TGTGCCAGCAGCAGTTACACTGAAGCCTTCTTT. Amino acid sequence: CASSSYTEAFF.

The V call is TRBV27, the J call TRBJ2-7; D is possibly TRBD2 (5 bases). This CDR3 comprises 17 residues. Germline V gene sequence: CDR1 MNHEY, CDR2 SMNVEV (reference sequence). V shed 6 bases and J shed 3 bases, with 24 bases lying between them. The CDR3 loop reads CASSPFGVPTRVYEQYF. The CDR3 DNA sequence: TGTGCCAGCAGCCCATTCGGGGTCCCTACTAGGGTCTACGAGCAGTACTTC.

This chain uses TRBV5-1 with TRBJ2-5, with TRBD2 identical over 15 bases. This CDR3 region has 19 residues. Germline trimming cut 1 base from V and 2 bases from J; bases unmatched to any gene: 9. CDR1 SGHRS and CDR2 YFSETQ come from the germline V gene. The CDR3 DNA reads as TGCGCCAGCAGCTTGAAACCGGGACTAGCGGGGGGCGTACAAGAGACCCAGTACTTC. Protein product: CASSLKPGLAGGVQETQYF. The full variable domain, rest sourced from reference TRBV5-1 and TRBJ2-5, is KAGVTQTPRYLIKTRGQQVTLSCSPISGHRSVSWYQQTPGQGLQFLFEYFSETQRNKGNFPGRFSGRQFSNSRSEMNVSTLELGDSALYLCASSLKPGLAGGVQETQYFGPGTRLLVL.

This clone was counted only a few times. The rearrangement links TRBV29-1 to TRBJ2-7, with D tentatively TRBD1 (5 bases). Trimming removed 2 bases at V and 3 bases at J, with 8 bases between. The CDR3 consists of 12 residues. Germline loops: CDR1 SQVTM, CDR2 ANQGSEA. The chain's CDR3 is CSVESRDYEQYF. The CDR3 bases are TGCAGCGTTGAATCCAGGGACTACGAGCAGTACTTC.

This clone was detected only once. This chain links TRBV5-4 with TRBJ1-2; 8 positions agree with TRBD1. Germline CDR1 reads SGHNT; CDR2 reads YYREEE (reference sequence). Germline trimming cut 1 base from V and 8 bases from J; bases unmatched to any gene: 7. The CDR3 sequence is 14 residues long. CDR3 DNA: TGTGCCAGCAGCTTGAAACAGGGGGTAGAGGGCTACACCTTC. This translates into CASSLKQGVEGYTF.

This chain uses TRBV13 with TRBJ2-1, with D perhaps matching TRBD1 or TRBD2 (5 bases each). Germline V gene lookup returns CDR1 PRHDT and CDR2 FYEKMQ (reference sequence). CDR3 size: 13 residues. Trimming removed 5 bases at V and 6 bases at J, with 11 bases between. The CDR3, as DNA: TGTGCCAGCAGCCCCGGGGCGCCCAATGAGCAGTTCTTC. Translating it yields CASSPGAPNEQFF.

This clone has only a few counts. The same CDR3 is also encoded by other DNA sequences in this sample. The chain couples TRBV27 to TRBJ1-2; the match to TRBD1 covers 7 bases. Germline CDR1 and CDR2: MNHEY and SMNVEV (reference sequence). This CDR3 has 14 residues. V gave up 2 bases and J gave up 2 bases; unmatched junction bases: 2. As DNA, the CDR3 is TGTGCCAGCAGTTTACAAGGGGGCAACTATGGCTACACCTTC. This encodes CASSLQGGNYGYTF.

This clone has only one observation. This chain links TRBV6-5 with TRBJ1-2; D call uncertain. The CDR3 totals 12 residues. CDR1 MNHEY and CDR2 SVGAGI come from the germline V gene. The ends were cut back, 4 bases at V and 8 bases at J, with 11 bases in the middle. This CDR3 reads CASSSSEGGYTF. Written as DNA, the CDR3 is TGTGCCAGCAGTTCGTCTGAAGGCGGCTACACCTTC.

This CDR3 is CASSQGIATNEKLFF. For the CDR3, the DNA is TGTGCCAGTAGTCAGGGGATTGCAACTAATGAAAAACTGTTTTTT. V gene TRBV19 combines with J gene TRBJ1-4; a possible D gene is TRBD1 (6 bases). The ends were cut back, 5 bases at V and 0 bases at J, with 10 bases in the middle. Germline CDR1 is LNHDA and CDR2 is SQIVND (reference sequence). This CDR3 region has 15 residues.

The chain has TRBV5-6 and TRBJ2-2, with D maybe TRBD2 (6 bases). This CDR3 is 16 amino acids long. The V end lost 4 bases, the J end lost 1 base, and 14 bases lay between the germline ends. Germline V CDR1 and CDR2: SGHDT, YYEEEE. The CDR3 sequence is CASSGGLSGNTGELFF. For the CDR3, the DNA is TGTGCCAGCAGCGGGGGACTGAGCGGGAACACCGGGGAGCTGTTTTTT.